This entry concerns a single T cell receptor beta chain. V shed 4 bases and J 9 bases; nucleotides not matched to a gene: 6. The CDR3 spans 13 residues. Germline lookup yields CDR1 SGHRS and CDR2 YFSETQ. In the source study's methods: Scientists estimated how many nucleated cells there were by amplifying reference gene primers. Sequencing was performed with immunoSEQ multiplex PCR; in TCRdb, only in-frame clones are kept and a portion is missing. That table furnishes V, J and clone size, whereas the DNA furnished D and trimming. This sample has about 74,000 clones, with roughly 80% found just once. This sample stems from a study of blood T cell repertoires in COVID-19. As for the study in general: Acute-phase and convalescent COVID-19 samples originated in the United States, Italy and Spain. T cells, B-cell-depleted T cells, or PBMCs supplied cDNA or gDNA.

This TCR was sampled from a man in his fifties with active COVID-19. V gene TRBV5-1 combines with J gene TRBJ1-5; 8 bases line up with TRBD1. What was sequenced was peripheral blood. In DNA form, the CDR3 reads TGCGCCAGCAGCCCGGGACAGGAGGGGCCCCAGCATTTT. Translation: CASSPGQEGPQHF. Supplemented by reference TRBV5-1 and TRBJ1-5, the full variable domain reads KAGVTQTPRYLIKTRGQQVTLSCSPISGHRSVSWYQQTPGQGLQFLFEYFSETQRNKGNFPGRFSGRQFSNSRSEMNVSTLELGDSALYLCASSPGQEGPQHFGDGTRLSIL.